A selection of T cell receptor beta chains follows, all from one sample in a study of blood T cell repertoires in COVID-19. Measured with immunoSEQ multiplex PCR; TCRdb has only the in-frame clones, and not every one. The data contain some 170,000 clones, around 84% of them singletons. The specimen was peripheral blood. These receptors came from a woman older than 75 with acute or convalescent COVID-19. Both conserved end residues are part of each CDR3. D genes are given only for firm matches. Clone size is not always given. Where it is, it says once, few, many or a class for expanded clones.

TRBV12-5	TRBJ2-1	.	TRBD1	TGTGCTAGTGGTTTGGTACAGGGGTTAGGGGATGAGCAGTTCTTC	CASGLVQGLGDEQFF
TRBV27	TRBJ1-1	once	.	TGTGCCAGCAGTGGACGGGGAGGAGACACTGAAGCTTTCTTT	CASSGRGGDTEAFF
TRBV19	TRBJ2-7	.	.	TGTGCCAGTAGCCCCCGGGAAGCTATCGAATTTAGCTCCTACGAGCAGTACTTC	CASSPREAIEFSSYEQYF
TRBV3-1/TRBV3-2	TRBJ1-2	.	.	TGTGCCAGCAGCCAAGTCTCTTATGGCTACACCTTC	CASSQVSYGYTF
TRBV15	TRBJ1-4	.	.	TGTGCCACCAGCAGAGTAGCAGGACAGAGGAATGAAAAACTGTTTTTT	CATSRVAGQRNEKLFF
TRBV11-2	TRBJ2-7	.	.	TGTGCCAGCAGCTTAACAGGGGGGGGCTGGATGGGCGAGCAGTACTTC	CASSLTGGGWMGEQYF
TRBV7-9	TRBJ1-4	.	.	TGTGCCAGCAGCTTATATAATGAAAAACTGTTTTTT	CASSLYNEKLFF
TRBV5-1	TRBJ1-1	.	.	TGCGCCAGCAGAAGTGGGCGACAAAACACTGAAGCTTTCTTT	CASRSGRQNTEAFF
TRBV28	TRBJ2-1	once	TRBD1	TGTGCCAGCAGGCTGACAGGGGGCAATGAGCAGTTCTTC	CASRLTGGNEQFF
TRBV6-1	TRBJ1-4	.	.	TGTGCCAGCAGTGAAAGGGGCAGACCTAATGAAAAACTGTTTTTT	CASSERGRPNEKLFF
TRBV5-4	TRBJ2-1	.	TRBD2	TGTGCCAGCAGCTTTTTAGGCGGGGGTAAACAGTTCTTC	CASSFLGGGKQFF
TRBV7-3	TRBJ2-3	.	TRBD1	TGTGCCAGCAGCTTATCCGGGGACAGGGGGACAGATACGCAGTATTTT	CASSLSGDRGTDTQYF
TRBV9	TRBJ2-1	.	.	TGTGCCAGCAGCGTAGCGGGCAGGTGGACTAACAATGAGCAGTTCTTC	CASSVAGRWTNNEQFF
TRBV3-1/TRBV3-2	TRBJ1-4	once	.	TGTGCCAGCAGCCATGAGGGCACCGGAAAACTGTTTTTT	CASSHEGTGKLFF
TRBV7-2	TRBJ2-3	.	TRBD2	TGTGCCAGCAGCTTAGACGCCGGGGGGTTTACGGGCACAGATACGCAGTATTTT	CASSLDAGGFTGTDTQYF
TRBV5-4	TRBJ2-7	.	TRBD1	TGTGCCAGCAGCTTGAGGGGGCCCAACGAGCAGTACTTC	CASSLRGPNEQYF
TRBV30	TRBJ2-5	.	TRBD2	TGTGCCTGGAAAAAGGGACTAGCGGGGGGGGAGACCCAGTACTTC	CAWKKGLAGGETQYF
TRBV14	TRBJ2-1	.	TRBD2	TGTGCCAGCAGCCAAGATCATGCGGGGGGCGCAAATGAGCAGTTCTTC	CASSQDHAGGANEQFF
TRBV5-5	TRBJ2-5	.	.	TGTGCCAGCAGCTTGTCTCTGCTAGCTGAGACCCAGTACTTC	CASSLSLLAETQYF
TRBV6-6	TRBJ1-6	.	.	TGTGCCAGCAGTTACAGGGAGGCCGGGGGTTCACCCCTCCACTTT	CASSYREAGGSPLHF
TRBV5-1	TRBJ1-4	.	.	TGCGCCAGCAGCTTGGGACAGACCACCAATGAAAAACTGTTTTTT	CASSLGQTTNEKLFF
TRBV7-8	TRBJ1-2	.	.	TGTGCCAGCAGCTTAGTAGAGACCGCGGGAGGGTGGGGCGGCTACACCTTC	CASSLVETAGGWGGYTF
TRBV27	TRBJ1-2	.	TRBD1	TGTGCCAGCAGTTTCAGGAGGGGGCCGGTTAATGGCTACACCTTC	CASSFRRGPVNGYTF
TRBV15	TRBJ2-1	once	TRBD2	TGTGCCACCAGCATAGCGGGAGGCCCTAGCTCCTACAATGAGCAGTTCTTC	CATSIAGGPSSYNEQFF
TRBV12-3/TRBV12-4	TRBJ2-7	many	.	TGTGCCAGCAGTTTCAGCAGGACCTACGAGCAGTACTTC	CASSFSRTYEQYF
TRBV15	TRBJ1-6	.	.	TGTGCCACCAGCAGCTCCTTGGGCTGGGGGAGGTACAATAATTCACCCCTCCACTTT	CATSSSLGWGRYNNSPLHF
TRBV4-1	TRBJ1-1	.	.	TGCGCCAGCAGCCAAGCCTGGCAGGGGAACACTGAAGCTTTCTTT	CASSQAWQGNTEAFF
TRBV5-1	TRBJ2-2	.	.	TGCGCCAGCAGCTTGGTACTTTTTTCCGGGGAGCTGTTTTTT	CASSLVLFSGELFF
TRBV7-2	TRBJ2-5	.	TRBD1	TGTGCCAGCAGCTTGGGACAGGGGGCTCAAGAGACCCAGTACTTC	CASSLGQGAQETQYF
TRBV11-3	TRBJ2-3	once	.	TGTGCCAGCAGCCCGGCTAGTCGGACAGATACGCAGTATTTT	CASSPASRTDTQYF
TRBV2	TRBJ1-2	.	.	TGTGCCAGCAGTGATATATACGGTTCTGGCTACACCTTC	CASSDIYGSGYTF
TRBV2	TRBJ1-6	.	.	TGTGCCAGCAGTGAAGCGCGGGCAGCTAATTCACCCCTCCACTTT	CASSEARAANSPLHF
TRBV10-3	TRBJ1-2	.	TRBD1	TGTGCCATCAGTGATATTGGGACAGGTGACTATGGCTACACCTTC	CAISDIGTGDYGYTF
TRBV4-1	TRBJ2-3	.	TRBD2	TGCGCCAGCAGCTCACCACTAGCGGGAGGGACAGATACGCAGTATTTT	CASSSPLAGGTDTQYF
TRBV2	TRBJ2-1	.	TRBD1	TGTGCCAGCAGTGAGGGACAGGGGTACAATGAGCAGTTCTTC	CASSEGQGYNEQFF
TRBV5-6	TRBJ1-6	.	.	TGTGCCAGCAGCTTGGAGGTGGGCATATCACCCCTCCACTTT	CASSLEVGISPLHF
TRBV2	TRBJ2-3	.	.	TGTGCCAGCAGTGAAGTCCCCCTAGCCCTTAGCACAGATACGCAGTATTTT	CASSEVPLALSTDTQYF
TRBV2	TRBJ2-1	.	TRBD1	TGTGCCAGCAGTGGGGACAGAGCAACTTACAATGAGCAGTTCTTC	CASSGDRATYNEQFF
TRBV27	TRBJ2-1	once	.	TGTGCCAGCAGTTTAATTGGTGGGAGCAATGAGCAGTTCTTC	CASSLIGGSNEQFF
TRBV7-9	TRBJ2-1	.	.	TGTGCCAGCAGCTTACATTTCTTC	CASSLHFF
TRBV24-1	TRBJ1-2	.	TRBD1	TGTGCCACCAGTGACCACAGGGGCAGGGGCTACACCTTC	CATSDHRGRGYTF
TRBV29-1	TRBJ2-7	few	.	TGCAGCGCGACACAGGGGAGGGAGCAGTACTTC	CSATQGREQYF
TRBV5-1	TRBJ1-5	.	TRBD1	TGCGCCAGCAGCTTGGAGGGGACAGGGGGTCAGCCCCAGCATTTT	CASSLEGTGGQPQHF
TRBV3-1/TRBV3-2	TRBJ1-3	.	.	TGTGCCAGCAGCCAAGGACTTATCTCTGGAAACACCATATATTTT	CASSQGLISGNTIYF
TRBV4-2	TRBJ2-3	.	TRBD2	TGTGCCAGCAGCCGGGAAGCGGGGGGCGGGGATACGCAGTATTTT	CASSREAGGGDTQYF
TRBV6-5	TRBJ2-1	.	TRBD2	TGTGCCAGCAGTTCTTCCGGACTAGCGGCCTCGGAGCAGTTCTTC	CASSSSGLAASEQFF
TRBV6-5	TRBJ1-5	.	.	TGTGCCAGCAGTTTGGAAGGGTTTAGGGGTCAGCCCCAGCATTTT	CASSLEGFRGQPQHF
TRBV12-3/TRBV12-4	TRBJ1-5	few	.	TGTGCCAGCAGTTTTCCAGGGGATCAGCCCCAGCATTTT	CASSFPGDQPQHF
TRBV7-8	TRBJ2-7	.	.	TGTGCCAGCAGCTTAGCGGCCTCCTACGAGCAGTACTTC	CASSLAASYEQYF
TRBV7-9	TRBJ2-3	.	TRBD1	TGTGCCAGCAGCACGACAGGGGGCCGCACAGATACGCAGTATTTT	CASSTTGGRTDTQYF
TRBV4-2	TRBJ2-1	few	TRBD2	TGTGCCAGCAGCCAAGAAGGCGGGGGAAGCTACAATGAGCAGTTCTTC	CASSQEGGGSYNEQFF
TRBV19	TRBJ2-2	few	.	TGTGCCAGTAAGGACATAGCAGAGACCGGGGAGCTGTTTTTT	CASKDIAETGELFF
TRBV19	TRBJ2-3	.	.	TGTGCCAGTAGTATAGTGGGACAACTATCACTCACAGATACGCAGTATTTT	CASSIVGQLSLTDTQYF
TRBV4-3	TRBJ2-2	.	.	TGCGCCAGCAGCCAAAATCCGCTAGGCCTCACCGGGGAGCTGTTTTTT	CASSQNPLGLTGELFF
TRBV7-9	TRBJ1-6	.	.	TGTGCCAGCAGCTTAGCGGCAGGAGGTAATTCACCCCTCCACTTT	CASSLAAGGNSPLHF
TRBV9	TRBJ2-3	.	TRBD2	TGTGCCAGCAGCGTAGGAGGGGGACTAGTCTTTGATACGCAGTATTTT	CASSVGGGLVFDTQYF
TRBV9	TRBJ1-1	.	.	TGTGCCAGCACCGGGGGGAACACTGAAGCTTTCTTT	CASTGGNTEAFF
TRBV7-9	TRBJ2-3	.	.	TGTGCCAGCAGCCCCAGCGGGTTCACAGATACGCAGTATTTT	CASSPSGFTDTQYF
TRBV5-1	TRBJ2-7	few	.	TGCGCCAGCAGCTGGAGGGGGCTTCGTGAGCAGTACTTC	CASSWRGLREQYF